This entry features one T cell receptor beta chain sequence. Its target is unknown. These data are taken from a study of cytomegalovirus exposure and HLA in healthy donors. Primers for the PCR totalled 60 Vbeta and 13 Jbeta. Here immunoSEQ multiplex PCR was the method, and the copy in TCRdb shows in-frame clones only, minus some. The sample includes 100,000 to 150,000 clones, roughly 80% of them seen just once. Study-level points and caveats: In vitro checks showed that a few CMV-associated chains really do target CMV antigens. A missense variant in DCLRE1C was later tied to TCR beta V- and J-gene trimming. Later analysis identified several of the most significant clusters that appeared linked to common viral pathogens. Another analysis was done later, and it associated more than 15,000 TCR beta sequences with HLA alleles at 0.05 false discovery rate.

CDR3 length equals 13 residues. Germline V CDR1 and CDR2: SGHDN, FVKESK. With 5 bases removed from V and 5 bases from J, the gap between germline ends came to 12 bases. Sequencing was done on a sample of PBMCs. This rearrangement joins TRBV14 to TRBJ2-5; D remains ambiguous. This TCR derives from a man aged 18 to 29 in good health and CMV-seropositive. CDR3 DNA: TGTGCCAGCAGCTTTGGGCGTGATGAGACCCAGTACTTC. It specifies CASSFGRDETQYF.